The 26 T cell receptor beta chains below come from one sample, sequenced in a study of T cell responses to AZD1222 COVID-19 vaccine. This table comes from immunoSEQ multiplex PCR, and its TCRdb copy is limited to in-frame clones, with some not included. The data hold 95,000 to 130,000 clones, with 70% to 90% observed a single time. Sample: peripheral blood, taken on day 0 of MenACWY control vaccination. Receptor source: an adult in good health.

The chain carries TRBV11-2 and TRBJ1-5; D unclear. The germline V gene has CDR1 SGHAT and CDR2 FQNNGV. V shed 1 base and J shed 4 bases, with 11 bases lying between them. This CDR3 is 15 amino acids long. For the CDR3, the DNA is TGTGCCAGCAGCTTAGCTGGCGGCCTAAATCAGCCCCAGCATTTT. Its protein is CASSLAGGLNQPQHF.

This clone appeared a single time. J is TRBJ1-2 and V is TRBV6-5, with D possibly being TRBD1 (6 bases). CDR3 length: 13 amino acids. The V gene's germline CDR1 is MNHEY and CDR2 SVGAGI. Trimming stripped 4 bases from V and 5 bases from J, with 11 bases between. The CDR3 DNA reads TGTGCCAGCAGTTTCGGGACACGGTATGGCTACACCTTC. Its translation: CASSFGTRYGYTF.

This clone was observed a few times. The rearrangement links TRBV29-1 to TRBJ2-2, with D maybe TRBD2 (5 bases). CDR1 and CDR2 (germline): SQVTM, ANQGSEA. Trimming left V 6 bases short and J 1 base short, with 12 bases between. CDR3 length: 14 residues. The CDR3 nucleotides read TGCAGCGTGAGGGAAAAGGGGAACACCGGGGAGCTGTTTTTT. Its protein is CSVREKGNTGELFF.

This clone was seen a single time. V gene TRBV4-2 combines with J gene TRBJ2-3; D unclear. Germline lookup yields CDR1 LGHNA and CDR2 YNFKEQ. V was clipped by 1 base and J by 2 bases, with 7 bases between them. The CDR3 runs 14 residues. The CDR3 sequence is CASSQGPHTDTQYF. CDR3 bases: TGTGCCAGCAGCCAAGGCCCCCACACAGATACGCAGTATTTT.

This clone was seen once. The chain has TRBV7-2 and TRBJ2-7; 9 nucleotides align to TRBD1. V lost 4 bases, J lost 4 bases, and 5 bases stayed unmatched. Germline values: CDR1 SGHTA, CDR2 FQGNSA. This CDR3 has 14 residues. CDR3 residues: CASSSGTGSYEQYF. The CDR3 DNA reads TGTGCCAGCAGCTCTGGGACAGGGTCATACGAGCAGTACTTC.

This sequence joins TRBV10-3 and TRBJ1-4, with no clear D. From germline, CDR1 is ENHRY and CDR2 SYGVKD. This CDR3 comprises 12 residues. The ends were cut back, 4 bases at V and 8 bases at J, with 8 bases in the middle. CDR3 sequence reads: CAISGNGEKLFF. The DNA of the CDR3 is TGTGCCATCAGTGGAAACGGAGAAAAACTGTTTTTT.

This clone has a count of ten or more. The J gene is TRBJ2-7, the V gene TRBV3-1 (or the pseudogene TRBV3-2), with 7 bases identical to TRBD2. Germline trimming cut 3 bases from V and 5 bases from J; bases unmatched to any gene: 10. Germline CDR1 is LGHDT and CDR2 is YNNKEL (reference sequence). The CDR3 contains 15 residues. The CDR3 protein is CASSQRSSGSHEQYF. The CDR3 DNA follows: TGTGCCAGCAGCCAGCGGTCTAGCGGTTCCCACGAGCAGTACTTC.

The chain employs TRBV4-3 and TRBJ2-1, with TRBD2 matching 11 bases. The V gene end was trimmed by 1 base and the J gene end by 7 bases; junction bases not matched to a gene: 9. This CDR3 has 17 residues. The germline V gene has CDR1 LGHNA and CDR2 YSLEER. The CDR3 sequence: CASSQAVVAGGRNEQFF. Here the CDR3 DNA reads TGCGCCAGCAGCCAAGCGGTAGTAGCGGGGGGGCGTAATGAGCAGTTCTTC.

The chain couples TRBV19 to TRBJ1-1, with 7 bases aligning to TRBD1. The ends lost 7 bases at V and 2 bases at J; junction bases unmatched: 10. Germline values: CDR1 LNHDA, CDR2 SQIVND (reference sequence). This CDR3 has 15 residues. CDR3 in DNA: TGTGCCAGTATCTTGAGGGGGCTGGGTAACACTGAAGCTTTCTTT. Translation: CASILRGLGNTEAFF. The entire variable domain, with the rest obtained from reference TRBV19 and TRBJ1-1, is as follows: DGGITQSPKYLFRKEGQNVTLSCEQNLNHDAMYWYRQDPGQGLRLIYYSQIVNDFQKGDIAEGYSVSREKKESFPLTVTSAQKNPTAFYLCASILRGLGNTEAFFGQGTRLTVV.

This sequence joins TRBV6-1 and TRBJ2-5; 8 bases fit TRBD1. J lost 5 bases, V lost 1 base, and 6 bases had no gene match. The CDR3 runs 15 residues. Per germline, CDR1 MNHNS and CDR2 SASEGT. The CDR3 spells CASSEVIRTGETQYF. The CDR3 DNA is TGTGCCAGCAGTGAAGTGATCCGGACAGGGGAGACCCAGTACTTC.

The chain links TRBV2 to TRBJ2-1, with 10 positions matching TRBD2. The CDR3 is made up of 15 amino acids. Germline-derived CDR1 and CDR2 are SNHLY and FYNNEI. The V gene end was trimmed by 4 bases and the J gene end by 6 bases; junction bases not matched to a gene: 6. CDR3 DNA sequence: TGTGCCAGCAGTGGGGGGACTAGCGCAGCCAATGAGCAGTTCTTC. Translated: CASSGGTSAANEQFF.

DNA of the CDR3: TGTGCCAGCAGCCTAGGACAGCCCACAGATACGCAGTATTTT. Protein sequence: CASSLGQPTDTQYF. This rearrangement joins TRBV6-5 to TRBJ2-3; D possibly corresponds to TRBD1 (6 bases). V was shortened by 6 bases and J by 2 bases, with 12 bases between the two germline ends. CDR1 MNHEY and CDR2 SVGAGI come from the germline V gene. This CDR3 comprises 14 residues.

The V call is TRBV5-5, the J call TRBJ1-2; D is undetermined. The CDR3 runs 14 residues. Per germline, CDR1 SGHKS and CDR2 YYEKEE (reference sequence). The germline V and J ends were trimmed by 1 base and 2 bases, with 9 bases remaining between them. The CDR3 loop reads CASSLFGLNYGYTF. Here the CDR3 DNA reads TGTGCCAGCAGCTTGTTTGGATTGAACTATGGCTACACCTTC. Full variable domain (outside the CDR3, taken from reference TRBV5-5 and TRBJ1-2): DAGVTQSPTHLIKTRGQQVTLRCSPISGHKSVSWYQQVLGQGPQFIFQYYEKEERGRGNFPDRFSARQFPNYSSELNVNALLLGDSALYLCASSLFGLNYGYTFGSGTRLTVV.

The CDR3 sequence: CATSEGVQETQYF. CDR3 sequence (DNA): TGTGCCACCAGTGAGGGGGTCCAAGAGACCCAGTACTTC. This sequence joins TRBV24-1 and TRBJ2-5; perhaps D is TRBD1 or TRBD2 (5 bases each). Germline CDR1 and CDR2: KGHDR and SFDVKD. Trimming pared 4 bases from V and 1 base from J, leaving 6 bases between. CDR3 length: 13 residues.

The chain combines TRBV29-1 with TRBJ2-7; the D is unclear. V was cut by 3 bases and J by 0 bases, with 6 bases left in between. The CDR3 is 12 amino acids. Germline V lookup: CDR1 SQVTM, CDR2 ANQGSEA. The CDR3, as DNA: TGCAGCGTTGAGGCGGACTCCTACGAGCAGTACTTC. As protein: CSVEADSYEQYF.

The rearrangement uses TRBV27 and TRBJ2-1, with 11 positions matching TRBD2. This CDR3 is 17 amino acids long. J lost 6 bases, V lost 3 bases, and 10 bases had no gene match. Germline-derived CDR1 and CDR2 are MNHEY and SMNVEV (reference sequence). The CDR3, as DNA: TGTGCCAGCAGTTTCGGGCCCCTAGCGGGGGGCCCCAATGAGCAGTTCTTC. It specifies CASSFGPLAGGPNEQFF.

This sequence joins TRBV18 and TRBJ2-7, with D maybe TRBD1 (5 bases). CDR3 size: 13 residues. From germline, CDR1 is KGHSH and CDR2 LQKENI. V was trimmed by 2 bases and J by 6 bases, leaving 11 bases between them. CDR3 in amino acids: CASSPSLQGEQYF. Here the CDR3 DNA reads TGTGCCAGCTCACCATCTTTGCAGGGCGAGCAGTACTTC.

The V and J genes are TRBV5-1 and TRBJ1-2; 8 bases agree with TRBD1. The V segment lost 7 bases and the J segment 5 bases; nucleotides outside the gene matches: 13. The CDR3 totals 15 residues. Germline V CDR1 and CDR2: SGHRS, YFSETQ. The CDR3 bases are TGCGCCAGCGGCGTATCAGGGACAGGAACATATGGCTACACCTTC. Translating gives CASGVSGTGTYGYTF.

The chain couples TRBV12-5 to TRBJ2-5; TRBD2 agrees at 7 bases. The CDR3 extends over 15 amino acids. Trimming removed 0 bases from V and 1 base from J; junction bases left unmatched: 2. CDR1 is LGHNT and CDR2 is FRNRAP in the germline V gene. In DNA form, the CDR3 reads TGTGCTAGTGGTTTGGTTCGACTAGCCCAAGAGACCCAGTACTTC. This gives the protein CASGLVRLAQETQYF.

This chain links TRBV11-1 with TRBJ2-5; D gene ambiguous. Germline V lookup: CDR1 SGHAT, CDR2 FQDESV (reference sequence). V lost 3 bases to trimming and J lost 1 base, with 9 bases between them. The CDR3 sequence is 14 residues long. The CDR3 here is CASSFLSFQETQYF. Here the CDR3 DNA reads TGTGCCAGCAGCTTTCTCAGTTTCCAAGAGACCCAGTACTTC.

V is TRBV4-1 and J is TRBJ1-3; D unresolved. Germline values: CDR1 MGHRA, CDR2 YSYEKL. Trimming cost V 4 bases and J 2 bases, with 12 bases left between them. The CDR3 is 15 amino acids. The CDR3 DNA follows: TGCGCCAGCAGCCCGATACACGTGCCTGGAAACACCATATATTTT. This codes for CASSPIHVPGNTIYF.

The V and J genes are TRBV5-1 and TRBJ2-5; possibly TRBD2 for D (6 bases). This CDR3 has 16 residues. Trimming removed 2 bases from V and 5 bases from J, with 19 bases in between. Germline V lookup: CDR1 SGHRS, CDR2 YFSETQ. The CDR3 DNA sequence: TGCGCCAGCAGCTTCCCCGCCGGCGGGGCGATGGAGACCCAGTACTTC. This gives the protein CASSFPAGGAMETQYF.

This chain connects TRBV10-3 to TRBJ2-7; tentative D call: TRBD2 (6 bases). The length of the CDR3 is 16 residues. Trimming stripped 3 bases from V and 0 bases from J, with 15 bases between. The V gene's germline CDR1 is ENHRY and CDR2 SYGVKD. The CDR3 bases are TGTGCCATCAGTGACACCGGGACTCCGAGCTCCTACGAGCAGTACTTC. This codes for CAISDTGTPSSYEQYF.

The V call is TRBV20-1, the J call TRBJ1-1; D not certain. Trimming took 6 bases from V and 3 from J, leaving 8 bases between them. The CDR3 consists of 11 residues. Germline-derived CDR1 and CDR2 are DFQATT and SNEGSKA (reference sequence). CDR3 in amino acids: CSAAVHTEAFF. The DNA for the CDR3 is TGCAGTGCCGCCGTGCACACTGAAGCTTTCTTT.

V usage is TRBV27 and J usage is TRBJ2-3; D possibly corresponds to TRBD1 (6 bases). CDR1 is MNHEY and CDR2 is SMNVEV in the germline V gene (reference sequence). V was clipped by 2 bases and J by 5 bases, with 14 bases between them. This CDR3 contains 15 residues. CDR3: CASSLPQGRRDTQYF. Here the CDR3 DNA reads TGTGCCAGCAGTTTACCGCAGGGGCGGAGAGATACGCAGTATTTT.

The chain carries TRBV13 and TRBJ2-3; 9 bases map to TRBD1. Germline assignment: CDR1 PRHDT and CDR2 FYEKMQ (reference sequence). The CDR3 consists of 14 residues. V trimming: 6 bases; J trimming: 2 bases; junction bases outside the gene matches: 3. The CDR3 DNA reads as TGTGCCAGCAGGTACAGGGGGCCCACAGATACGCAGTATTTT. Residues: CASRYRGPTDTQYF.